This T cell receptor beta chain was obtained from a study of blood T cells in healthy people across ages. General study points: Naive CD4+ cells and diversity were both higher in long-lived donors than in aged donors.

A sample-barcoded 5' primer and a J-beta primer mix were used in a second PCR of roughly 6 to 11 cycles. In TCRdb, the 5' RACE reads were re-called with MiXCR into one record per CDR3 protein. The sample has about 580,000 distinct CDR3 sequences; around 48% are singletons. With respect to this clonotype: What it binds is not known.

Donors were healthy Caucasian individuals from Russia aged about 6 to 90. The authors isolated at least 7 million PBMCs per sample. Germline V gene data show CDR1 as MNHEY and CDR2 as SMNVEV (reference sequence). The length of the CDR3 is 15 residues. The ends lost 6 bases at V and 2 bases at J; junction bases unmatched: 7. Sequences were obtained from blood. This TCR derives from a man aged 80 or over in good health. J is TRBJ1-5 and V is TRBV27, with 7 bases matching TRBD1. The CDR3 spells CASRGDSWGNQPQHF. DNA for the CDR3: TGTGCCAGCAGAGGGGACAGTTGGGGCAATCAGCCCCAGCATTTT.